This T cell receptor delta chain was sequenced in a study of human gamma delta and Vdelta1 T cells (dated by TCRdb to 2017 to 2018). With regard to the full study: The study examined Delta One T cells, which are Vd1+ gamma-delta T cells, as cytotoxic effectors against acute myeloid leukemia.

Only a few counts were recorded for this clone. Its antigen has not been determined. A far larger clone lies a single base away; this is likely a read error. Taken from the germline V gene, the CDR1 and CDR2 loops are GEAIGNYY and EKD. The CDR3, cysteine through phenylalanine, is 19 amino acids long. Left in the record is the CDR3 DNA by itself, 57 bases read in frame from the first base. Trimming costs V 5 bases and J 0 bases, and their ends lie 19 bases apart. To prepare the library, PCR was applied. This sample was sequenced with an Illumina MiSeq. TCRdb reprocessed the public reads with the caller CATT; rows with the same DNA were merged afterwards. For this sample the table gives roughly 6,500 delta-chain clones, of which roughly a tenth were detected only once. The top ten clonotypes cover 13% to 15% of the sample.

This TCR was recovered from a human donor in good health. The chain was built from TRDV2 and TRDJ3, with TRDD3 tentatively as D gene (5 bases match). The sequenced material came from naive CD27+ Vdelta1 gamma-delta T cells from blood. The CDR3 is CACVDGGGYSSWDTRQMFF. The sequenced DNA: TGTGCCTGTGTCGACGGGGGGGGGTACAGCTCCTGGGACACCCGACAGATGTTTTTC.